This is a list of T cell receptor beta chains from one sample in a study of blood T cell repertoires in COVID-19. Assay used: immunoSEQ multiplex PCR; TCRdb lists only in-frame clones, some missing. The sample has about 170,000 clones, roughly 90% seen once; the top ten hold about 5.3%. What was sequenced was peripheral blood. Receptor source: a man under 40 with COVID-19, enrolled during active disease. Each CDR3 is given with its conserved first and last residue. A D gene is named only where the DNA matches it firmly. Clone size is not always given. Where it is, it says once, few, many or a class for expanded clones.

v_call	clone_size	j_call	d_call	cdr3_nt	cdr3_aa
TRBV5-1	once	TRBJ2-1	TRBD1	TGCGCCAGCAGCTTGGGCCAGGGGGCGAGGGAGCAGTTCTTC	CASSLGQGAREQFF
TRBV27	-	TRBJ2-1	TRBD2	TGTGCCAGCAGTTTATCGTGGGCACTTGAGCTGACTAGCGGGAGGGCCAATGAGCAGTTCTTC	CASSLSWALELTSGRANEQFF
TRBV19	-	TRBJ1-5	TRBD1	TGTGCCAGTAGCAGAGGGGGACAGGGCAATCAGCCCCAGCATTTT	CASSRGGQGNQPQHF
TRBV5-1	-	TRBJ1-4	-	TGCGCCAGCAGTCCAACAGGGACGACTAATGAAAAACTGTTTTTT	CASSPTGTTNEKLFF
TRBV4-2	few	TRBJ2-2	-	TGTGCCAGCAGCCAAGAGAGGGTCACCGGGGAGCTGTTTTTT	CASSQERVTGELFF
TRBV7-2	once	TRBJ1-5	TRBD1	TGTGCCAGCAGATCTGGACAGGGAGGACATCAGCCCCAGCATTTT	CASRSGQGGHQPQHF
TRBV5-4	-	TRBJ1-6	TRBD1	TGTGCCAGCAGCCAGGGACAGGGGGCGCAGAATTCACCCCTCCACTTT	CASSQGQGAQNSPLHF
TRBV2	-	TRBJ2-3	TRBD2	TGTGCCAGCAAGGGGACTAGCGGGGTTAACACAGATACGCAGTATTTT	CASKGTSGVNTDTQYF
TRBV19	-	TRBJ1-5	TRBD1	TGTGCCAGTACCCTGGACAGGGCTTATAGCAATCAGCCCCAGCATTTT	CASTLDRAYSNQPQHF
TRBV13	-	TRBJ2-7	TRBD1	TGTGCCAGCAGCTTCGGGGACAGGGAGAGGGAGCAGTACTTC	CASSFGDREREQYF
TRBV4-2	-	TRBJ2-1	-	TGTGCCAGCAGCCCAGGGGTCAATGAGCAGTTCTTC	CASSPGVNEQFF
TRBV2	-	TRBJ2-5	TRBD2	TGTGCCAGCGGCACGGGAGGGCCGGAGACCCAGTACTTC	CASGTGGPETQYF
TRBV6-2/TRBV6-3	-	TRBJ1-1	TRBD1	TGTGCCAGCAGTCCGACAGGGGGGGGCACTGAAGCTTTCTTT	CASSPTGGGTEAFF
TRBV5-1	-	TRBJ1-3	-	TGCGCCAGCAGCTTGGGTCAGGGGAGCTCTGGAAACACCATATATTTT	CASSLGQGSSGNTIYF
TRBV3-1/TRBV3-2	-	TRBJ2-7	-	TGTGCCAGCAGCCAAGATCTCAGCGACGAGCAGTACTTC	CASSQDLSDEQYF
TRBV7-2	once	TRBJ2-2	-	TGTGCCAGCAGCGCAGACAAATTGGCTCCAAGGACCGGGGAGCTGTTTTTT	CASSADKLAPRTGELFF
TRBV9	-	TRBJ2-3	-	TGTGCCAGCAGGGGACACCGGAGCACAGATACGCAGTATTTT	CASRGHRSTDTQYF
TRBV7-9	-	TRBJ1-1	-	TGTGCCAGCACCTTATCGACAGGACCCCACCGCAACACTGAAGCTTTCTTT	CASTLSTGPHRNTEAFF
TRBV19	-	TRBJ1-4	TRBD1	TGTGCCAGTAGTCAGACACGGGACAGCCTAGGAAAACTGTTTTTT	CASSQTRDSLGKLFF
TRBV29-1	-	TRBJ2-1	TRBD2	TGCAGCGTCGTAGGGACTCGCGGGAGCGAGGGGCAGTTCTTC	CSVVGTRGSEGQFF
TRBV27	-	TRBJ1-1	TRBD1	TGTGCCAGCAGTTTACAGGGGGTTTTGAGCACTGAAGCTTTCTTT	CASSLQGVLSTEAFF
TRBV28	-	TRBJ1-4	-	TGTGCCAGCACACCGACAGTAGGGCTAGAAAAACTGTTTTTT	CASTPTVGLEKLFF
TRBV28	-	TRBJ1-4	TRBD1	TGTGCCAGCAGACTAACGACCGGGACAGGGGATGAAAAACTGTTTTTT	CASRLTTGTGDEKLFF
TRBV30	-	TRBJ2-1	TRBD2	TGTGCCTGGAGCGCGGGACTACCCTACAATGAGCAGTTCTTC	CAWSAGLPYNEQFF
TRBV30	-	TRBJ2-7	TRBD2	TGTGCCTGGAGTGATCCCCCCGAGACTAGCGGGAGCTCCTACGAGCAGTACTTC	CAWSDPPETSGSSYEQYF
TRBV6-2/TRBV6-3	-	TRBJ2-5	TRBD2	TGTGCCAGCAGTCAGCGGATATCGGGACTACCCCAGAGAGAGACCCAGTACTTC	CASSQRISGLPQRETQYF
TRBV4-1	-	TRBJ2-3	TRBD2	TGCGCCAGCAGCCAAGTAGCGGGACCTAGCACAGATACGCAGTATTTT	CASSQVAGPSTDTQYF
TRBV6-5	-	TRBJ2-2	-	TGTGCCCCTACGAACACCGGGGAGCTGTTTTTT	CAPTNTGELFF
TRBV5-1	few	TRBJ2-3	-	TGCGCCAGCAGCCCCCCGCTAGATGCTAGCACAGATACGCAGTATTTT	CASSPPLDASTDTQYF
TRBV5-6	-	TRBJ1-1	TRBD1	TGTGCCAGCAGCTCTGACAGGGGGATCCCTGAAGCTTTCTTT	CASSSDRGIPEAFF
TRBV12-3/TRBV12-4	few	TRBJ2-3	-	TGTGCCAGCAGCCTTAAAGATACGCAGTATTTT	CASSLKDTQYF
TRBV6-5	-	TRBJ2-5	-	TGTGCCAGCTGGGACACTCAAGAGACCCAGTACTTC	CASWDTQETQYF
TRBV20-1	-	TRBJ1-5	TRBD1	TGCAGTGCTAGTAGATGGGACAGGGAAATCAATCAGCCCCAGCATTTT	CSASRWDREINQPQHF
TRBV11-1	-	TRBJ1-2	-	TGTGCCAGCAGCCCTACCCCGGCAGGTTCCTTCGGAGGCTACACCTTC	CASSPTPAGSFGGYTF
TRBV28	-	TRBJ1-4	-	TGTGCCAGCAGTACCGCAGGGATGAATTTGAGGAAACTGTTTTTT	CASSTAGMNLRKLFF